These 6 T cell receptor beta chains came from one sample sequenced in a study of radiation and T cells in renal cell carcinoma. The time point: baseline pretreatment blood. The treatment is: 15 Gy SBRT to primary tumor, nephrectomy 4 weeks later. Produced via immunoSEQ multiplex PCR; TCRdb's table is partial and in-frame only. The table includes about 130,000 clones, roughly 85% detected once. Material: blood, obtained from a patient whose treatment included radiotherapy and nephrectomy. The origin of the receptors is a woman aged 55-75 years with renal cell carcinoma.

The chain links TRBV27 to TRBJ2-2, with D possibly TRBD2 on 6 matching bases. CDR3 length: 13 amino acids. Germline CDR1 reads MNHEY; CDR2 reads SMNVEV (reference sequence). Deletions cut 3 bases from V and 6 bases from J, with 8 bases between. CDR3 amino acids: CASSFWEAGELFF. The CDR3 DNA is TGTGCCAGCAGTTTTTGGGAGGCCGGGGAGCTGTTTTTT.

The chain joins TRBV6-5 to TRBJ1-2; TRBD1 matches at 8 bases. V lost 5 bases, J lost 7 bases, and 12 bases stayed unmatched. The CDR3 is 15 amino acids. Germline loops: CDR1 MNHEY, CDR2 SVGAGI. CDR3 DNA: TGTGCCAGCAGTAATCAGGGGGCAATAACGGGTGGCTACACCTTC. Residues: CASSNQGAITGGYTF.

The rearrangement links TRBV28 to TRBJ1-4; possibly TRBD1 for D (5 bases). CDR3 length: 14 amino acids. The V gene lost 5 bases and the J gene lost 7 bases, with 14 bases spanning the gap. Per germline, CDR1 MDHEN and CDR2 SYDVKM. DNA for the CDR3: TGTGCCAGCAGTCCCCTCGACAGCACTGAAAAACTGTTTTTT. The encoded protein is CASSPLDSTEKLFF.

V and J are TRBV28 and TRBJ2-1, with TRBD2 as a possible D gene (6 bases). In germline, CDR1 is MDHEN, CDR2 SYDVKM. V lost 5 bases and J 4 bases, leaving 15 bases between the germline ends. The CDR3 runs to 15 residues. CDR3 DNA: TGTGCCAGCAGTCCCCTACTAGCCGGATACAATGAGCAGTTCTTC. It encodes CASSPLLAGYNEQFF. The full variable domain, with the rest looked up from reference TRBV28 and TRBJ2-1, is DVKVTQSSRYLVKRTGEKVFLECVQDMDHENMFWYRQDPGLGLRLIYFSYDVKMKEKGDIPEGYSVSREKKERFSLILESASTNQTSMYLCASSPLLAGYNEQFFGPGTRLTVL.

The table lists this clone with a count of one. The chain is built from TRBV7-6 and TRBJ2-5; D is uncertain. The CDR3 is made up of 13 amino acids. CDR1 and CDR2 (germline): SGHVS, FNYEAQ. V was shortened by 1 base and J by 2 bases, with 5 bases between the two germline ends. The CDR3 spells CASSLGVQETQYF. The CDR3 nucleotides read TGTGCCAGCAGCTTAGGGGTACAAGAGACCCAGTACTTC. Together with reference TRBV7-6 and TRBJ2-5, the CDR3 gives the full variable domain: GAGVSQSPRYKVTKRGQDVALRCDPISGHVSLYWYRQALGQGPEFLTYFNYEAQQDKSGLPNDRFSAERPEGSISTLTIQRTEQRDSAMYRCASSLGVQETQYFGPGTRLLVL.

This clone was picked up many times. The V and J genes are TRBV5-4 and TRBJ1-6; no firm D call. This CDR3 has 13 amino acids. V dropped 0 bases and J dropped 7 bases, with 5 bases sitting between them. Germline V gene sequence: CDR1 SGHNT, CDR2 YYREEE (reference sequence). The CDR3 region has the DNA TGTGCCAGCAGCTTGGTACGGAATTCACCCCTCCACTTT. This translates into CASSLVRNSPLHF.